These T cell receptor beta chains were read from a single sample in a study of blood T cells in healthy people across ages. MiXCR, run by TCRdb on the 5' RACE reads, gives a single entry per CDR3 protein. The table includes 850,000 to 1,100,000 distinct CDR3 sequences, roughly two fifths detected once. Material: blood. The receptors shown here come from a man aged 18 to 30 in good health. Both conserved end residues are trimmed from each CDR3. Each record gives: CDR3 protein, J gene, V gene.

CDR3 protein: ASSQDLRGLFTEAF
J gene: TRBJ1-1
V gene: TRBV4-3

CDR3 protein: ASSLEGFGGNQPQH
J gene: TRBJ1-5
V gene: TRBV7-9

CDR3 protein: SVGMGEYDNEQF
J gene: TRBJ2-1
V gene: TRBV29-1

CDR3 protein: ASSLSGSVVYEQY
J gene: TRBJ2-7
V gene: TRBV7-2

CDR3 protein: ASSSIPGNEQF
J gene: TRBJ2-1
V gene: TRBV5-1

CDR3 protein: ASSPSGTITGELF
J gene: TRBJ2-2
V gene: TRBV7-2

CDR3 protein: SASLWDRRYGPYNSPLH
J gene: TRBJ1-6
V gene: TRBV20-1

CDR3 protein: ASSPGTIGGYT
J gene: TRBJ1-2
V gene: TRBV6-2/TRBV6-3

CDR3 protein: ASSWGQESYEQY
J gene: TRBJ2-7
V gene: TRBV12-3/TRBV12-4

CDR3 protein: ASRSPGGGAVEQY
J gene: TRBJ2-4
V gene: TRBV28

CDR3 protein: ASSLGFLPGLGYGYT
J gene: TRBJ1-2
V gene: TRBV27

CDR3 protein: ANSLIGTISYEQY
J gene: TRBJ2-7
V gene: TRBV27

CDR3 protein: ASSDPANQPQH
J gene: TRBJ1-5
V gene: TRBV6-6

CDR3 protein: ASSLTGRKNEQF
J gene: TRBJ2-1
V gene: TRBV5-1

CDR3 protein: ASSFGGARYNEQF
J gene: TRBJ2-1
V gene: TRBV7-2

CDR3 protein: SARAVQGYGYT
J gene: TRBJ1-2
V gene: TRBV20-1

CDR3 protein: ASSSRTGRDTGELF
J gene: TRBJ2-2
V gene: TRBV7-9

CDR3 protein: ASRHPTGPDTQY
J gene: TRBJ2-3
V gene: TRBV11-2

CDR3 protein: ASSQDSAGGEETQY
J gene: TRBJ2-5
V gene: TRBV4-2

CDR3 protein: ASSQDSTESETQY
J gene: TRBJ2-5
V gene: TRBV4-3